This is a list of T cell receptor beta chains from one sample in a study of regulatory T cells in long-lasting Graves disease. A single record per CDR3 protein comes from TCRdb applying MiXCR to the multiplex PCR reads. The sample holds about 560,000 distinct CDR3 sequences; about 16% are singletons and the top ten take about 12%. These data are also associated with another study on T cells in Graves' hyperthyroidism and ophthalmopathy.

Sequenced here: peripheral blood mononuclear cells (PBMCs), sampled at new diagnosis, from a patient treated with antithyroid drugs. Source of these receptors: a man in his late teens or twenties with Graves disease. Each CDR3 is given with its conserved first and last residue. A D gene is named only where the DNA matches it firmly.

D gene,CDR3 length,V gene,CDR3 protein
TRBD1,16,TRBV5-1,CASSWKGQGGGETQYF
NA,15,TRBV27,CASSPRTKAGGELFF
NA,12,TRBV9,CASSVNSYDYTF
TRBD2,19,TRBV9,CASSVAGLASHYGTDTQYF
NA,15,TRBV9,CASSVGSGGEETQYF
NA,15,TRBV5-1,CASHPGSQSYNEQFF
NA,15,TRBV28,CATSSIPSVRGELFF
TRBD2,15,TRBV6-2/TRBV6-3,CASSYWATSSGELFF
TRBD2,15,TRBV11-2,CASSLEIAGVHEQFF
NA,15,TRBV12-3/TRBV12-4,CASSTTGMGNQPQHF
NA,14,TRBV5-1,CAGSRQRVWETQYF
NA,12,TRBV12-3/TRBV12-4,CASSSINTEAFF
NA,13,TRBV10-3,CAIQGGAVYEQYF
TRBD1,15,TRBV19,CASAQGTGKRNEQFF
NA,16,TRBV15,CATSRDRVQGGYIQYF
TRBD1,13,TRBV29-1,CSAIQGDFSEAFF
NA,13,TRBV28,CASSSSMNTEAFF
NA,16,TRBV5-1,CASSLGAGPPNTEAFF
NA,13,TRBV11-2,CASSPGGAGEAFF
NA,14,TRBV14,CASSQGTQIYGYTF
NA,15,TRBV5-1,CASSLDIGRSDTQYF
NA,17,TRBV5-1,CASSLGVGSPGTDTQYF
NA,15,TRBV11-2,CASSLKQTVSYEQYF
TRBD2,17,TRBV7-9,CASSSPGSGISTDTQYF
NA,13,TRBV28,CASGPGTEDTQYF
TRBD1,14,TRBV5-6,CASSLKGARNIQYF
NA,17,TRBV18,CASPTPFRDNLTDTQYF
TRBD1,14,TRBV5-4,CASSLGQGEETQYF
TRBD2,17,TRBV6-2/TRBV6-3,CASSYSGGAGVTGELFF
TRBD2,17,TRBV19,CASSIDRASGSYNEQFF
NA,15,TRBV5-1,CASSLLPGPDEKLFF
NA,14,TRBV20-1,CSARGGGSNQPQHF
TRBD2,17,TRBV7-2,CASLSRSGGSSYNEQFF
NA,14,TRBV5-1,CASSLAGPSYEQYF
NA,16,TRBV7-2,CASSPGIRTANQPQHF
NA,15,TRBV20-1,CSADPPRDGTYEQYF
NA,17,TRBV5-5,CASSSQTGTTRGYEQYF
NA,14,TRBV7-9,CASSPPRDYNEQFF
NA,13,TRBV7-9,CASSHLGGDERFF
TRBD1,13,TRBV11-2,CASSVLQGVGYTF
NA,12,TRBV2,CASSGGEETQYF
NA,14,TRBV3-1,CASSHPHSNTEAFF
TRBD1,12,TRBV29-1,CSVRTGSGGYTF
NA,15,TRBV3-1,CANSQLAARGDGYTF
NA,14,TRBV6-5,CASSYGRRNEKLFF